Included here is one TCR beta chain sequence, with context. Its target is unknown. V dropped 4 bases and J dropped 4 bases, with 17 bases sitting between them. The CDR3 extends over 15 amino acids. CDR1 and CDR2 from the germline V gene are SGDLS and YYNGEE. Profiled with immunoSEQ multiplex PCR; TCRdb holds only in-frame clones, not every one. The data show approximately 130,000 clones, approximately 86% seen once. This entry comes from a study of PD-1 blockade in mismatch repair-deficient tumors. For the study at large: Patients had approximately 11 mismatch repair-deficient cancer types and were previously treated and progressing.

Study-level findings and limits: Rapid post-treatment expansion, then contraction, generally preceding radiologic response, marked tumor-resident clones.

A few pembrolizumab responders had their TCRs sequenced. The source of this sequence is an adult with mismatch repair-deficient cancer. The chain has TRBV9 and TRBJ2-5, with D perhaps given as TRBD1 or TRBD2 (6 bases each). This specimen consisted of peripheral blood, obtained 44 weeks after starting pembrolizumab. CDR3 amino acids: CASSFEGGRGETQYF. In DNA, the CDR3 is TGTGCCAGCAGCTTCGAGGGGGGTAGAGGAGAGACCCAGTACTTC.